The clone carrying this T cell receptor beta chain is a singleton in its sample. This record comes from a study of blood T cell repertoires in COVID-19. Study context: T cells, B-cell-depleted T cells, or PBMCs supplied cDNA or gDNA.

Sequencing used immunoSEQ multiplex PCR; TCRdb keeps in-frame clones, though not all of them. Found here are around 160,000 clones, more than 75% of them singletons; the top ten hold under 7%. The germline CDR1 and CDR2 sequences are SGHRS and YFSETQ. V was clipped by 6 bases and J by 6 bases, with 21 bases between them. CDR3 length: 15 amino acids. Residents of 24 US areas, aged roughly 18 to 89 years, made up the participants. Self-reported history from a screening survey and questionnaire set each donor's cohort. The rearrangement links TRBV5-1 to TRBJ1-2; D not resolved. Material: PBMCs or T cells enriched from blood (not recorded which). This clonotype originated in a man in his forties who had recovered from COVID-19. The CDR3, as DNA: TGCGCCAGCATGAGAGGCGGCACCTCTCTGGATGGCTACACCTTC. Its translation: CASMRGGTSLDGYTF.